This record covers a single T cell receptor (beta chain). The record originates from a study of blood T cell repertoires in COVID-19. About the study: The United States, Italy and Spain were the sources of the acute and convalescent COVID-19 samples.

CDR3 length: 15 residues. Germline V CDR1 and CDR2: SGHAT, FQNNGV. The trim removed 10 bases at V and 4 bases at J, leaving 11 bases unmatched. Patients in Seattle were enrolled during active infection, then followed longitudinally. Authors' processing steps: Amplification of reference gene primers provided the estimated nucleated cell counts. Libraries were prepared by immunoSEQ multiplex PCR; TCRdb keeps only in-frame clonotypes and omits some of them. Clonal size and the V and J genes are those of that table, whereas D and trimming came from the DNA. The table records some 450,000 clones, around 88% of them present only once.

The source of this sequence is a woman between 45 and 60 years old with COVID-19, enrolled during active disease. The sequenced sample was peripheral blood. V usage is TRBV11-2 and J usage is TRBJ2-5, with 11 bases matching TRBD2. The CDR3 nucleotides are TGTGCCACCTCAATTAGCGGGGGGGCAGGAGAGACCCAGTACTTC. Translation gives CATSISGGAGETQYF.